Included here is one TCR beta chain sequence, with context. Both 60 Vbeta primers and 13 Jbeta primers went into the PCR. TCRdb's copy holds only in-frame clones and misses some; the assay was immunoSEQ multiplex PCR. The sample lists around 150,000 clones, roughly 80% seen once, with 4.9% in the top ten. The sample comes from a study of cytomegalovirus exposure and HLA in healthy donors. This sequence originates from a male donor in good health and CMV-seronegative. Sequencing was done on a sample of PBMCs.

Here the CDR3 reads CTSSQVGQLNQPQHF. The CDR3, as DNA: TGCACCAGCAGCCAAGTGGGCCAGCTAAATCAGCCCCAGCATTTT. The rearrangement uses TRBV1 and TRBJ1-5; the DNA was not used to check the table's D call, TRBD1. TRBV1 is termed a pseudogene. The CDR3 has 15 amino acids.